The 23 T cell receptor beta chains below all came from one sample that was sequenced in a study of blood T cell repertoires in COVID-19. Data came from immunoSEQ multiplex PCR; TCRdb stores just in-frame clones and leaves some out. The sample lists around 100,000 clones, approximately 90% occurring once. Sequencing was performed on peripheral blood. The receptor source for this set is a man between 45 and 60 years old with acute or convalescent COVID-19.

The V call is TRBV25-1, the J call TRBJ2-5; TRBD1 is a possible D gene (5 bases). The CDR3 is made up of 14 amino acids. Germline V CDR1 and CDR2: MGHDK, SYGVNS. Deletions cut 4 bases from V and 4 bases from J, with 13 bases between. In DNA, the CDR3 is TGTGCCAGCAGTGGGCTGACAGACGGAGAGACCCAGTACTTC. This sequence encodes CASSGLTDGETQYF.

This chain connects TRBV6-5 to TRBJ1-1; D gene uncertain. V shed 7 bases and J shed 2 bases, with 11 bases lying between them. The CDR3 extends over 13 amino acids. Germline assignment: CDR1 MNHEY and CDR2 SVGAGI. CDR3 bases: TGTGCCAGCACTAGGCTAGAAAACACTGAAGCTTTCTTT. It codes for CASTRLENTEAFF.

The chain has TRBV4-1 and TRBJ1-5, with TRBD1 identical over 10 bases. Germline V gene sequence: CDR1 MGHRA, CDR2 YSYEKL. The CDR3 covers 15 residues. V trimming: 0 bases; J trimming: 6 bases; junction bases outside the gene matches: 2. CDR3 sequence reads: CASSQERQGAQPQHF. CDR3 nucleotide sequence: TGCGCCAGCAGCCAAGAGAGACAGGGGGCTCAGCCCCAGCATTTT.

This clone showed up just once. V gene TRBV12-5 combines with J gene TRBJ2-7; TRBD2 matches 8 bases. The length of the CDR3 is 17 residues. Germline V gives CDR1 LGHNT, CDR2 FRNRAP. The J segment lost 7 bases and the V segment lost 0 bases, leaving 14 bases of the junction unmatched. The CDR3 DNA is TGTGCTAGTGGTTTGGTCCCGGATTATAGCGGGAATCGGGAGCAGTACTTC. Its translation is CASGLVPDYSGNREQYF.

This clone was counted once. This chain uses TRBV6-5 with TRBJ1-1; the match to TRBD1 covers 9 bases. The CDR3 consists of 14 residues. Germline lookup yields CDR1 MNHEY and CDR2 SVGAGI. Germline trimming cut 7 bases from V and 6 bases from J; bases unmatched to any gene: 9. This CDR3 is CASINKGTGPEAFF. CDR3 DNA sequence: TGTGCCAGCATCAACAAGGGGACAGGGCCTGAAGCTTTCTTT.

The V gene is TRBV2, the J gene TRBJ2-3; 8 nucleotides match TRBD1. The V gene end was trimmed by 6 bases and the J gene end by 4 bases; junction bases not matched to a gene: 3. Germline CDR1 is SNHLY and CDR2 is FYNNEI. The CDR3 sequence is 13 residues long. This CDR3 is CASRSTGADTQYF. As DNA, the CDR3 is TGTGCCAGCAGGTCGACAGGGGCAGATACGCAGTATTTT.

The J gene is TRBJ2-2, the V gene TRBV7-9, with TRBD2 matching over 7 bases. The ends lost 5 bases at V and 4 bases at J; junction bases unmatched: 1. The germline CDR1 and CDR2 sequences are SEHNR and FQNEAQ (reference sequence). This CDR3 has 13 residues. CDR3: CASSGRGTGELFF. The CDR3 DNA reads TGTGCCAGCAGCGGGAGGGGCACCGGGGAGCTGTTTTTT.

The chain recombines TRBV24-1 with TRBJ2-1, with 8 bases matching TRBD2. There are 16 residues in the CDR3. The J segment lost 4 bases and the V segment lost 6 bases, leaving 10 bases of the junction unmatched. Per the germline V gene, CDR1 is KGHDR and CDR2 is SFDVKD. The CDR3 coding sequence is TGTGCCACCAGTCCTTCTGTGGCGGGAGGATACAATGAGCAGTTCTTC. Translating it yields CATSPSVAGGYNEQFF.

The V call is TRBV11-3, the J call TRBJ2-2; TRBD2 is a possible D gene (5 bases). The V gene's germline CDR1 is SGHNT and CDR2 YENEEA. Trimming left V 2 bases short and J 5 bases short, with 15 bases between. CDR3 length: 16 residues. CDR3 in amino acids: CASSLRSGAGTGELFF. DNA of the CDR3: TGTGCCAGCAGCTTACGGAGCGGAGCTGGGACCGGGGAGCTGTTTTTT. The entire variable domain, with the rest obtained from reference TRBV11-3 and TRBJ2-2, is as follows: EAGVVQSPRYKIIEKKQPVAFWCNPISGHNTLYWYLQNLGQGPELLIRYENEEAVDDSQLPKDRFSAERLKGVDSTLKIQPAELGDSAVYLCASSLRSGAGTGELFFGEGSRLTVL.

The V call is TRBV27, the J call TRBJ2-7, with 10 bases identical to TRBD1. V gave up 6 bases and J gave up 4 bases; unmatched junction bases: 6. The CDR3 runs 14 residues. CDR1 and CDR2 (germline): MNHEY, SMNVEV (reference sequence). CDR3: CASRAGTGVYEQYF. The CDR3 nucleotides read TGTGCCAGCAGAGCCGGGACAGGGGTTTACGAGCAGTACTTC.

CDR3 sequence (DNA): TGTGCCAGCAGCTCAAGCCGAACGACAGACCCCAATGAGCAGTTCTTC. Translated: CASSSSRTTDPNEQFF. The chain employs TRBV21-1 and TRBJ2-1; whether TRBD1, the table's D call, matches the DNA was not checked. TRBV21-1 is a pseudogene segment. CDR3 size: 16 residues.

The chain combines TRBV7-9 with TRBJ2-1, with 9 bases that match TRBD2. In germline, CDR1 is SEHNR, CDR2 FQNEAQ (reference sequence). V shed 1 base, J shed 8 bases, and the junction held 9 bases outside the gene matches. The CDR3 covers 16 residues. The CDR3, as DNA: TGTGCCAGCAGCTTAGTGGCTAGCGGGATAAACCATGAGCAGTTCTTC. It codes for CASSLVASGINHEQFF. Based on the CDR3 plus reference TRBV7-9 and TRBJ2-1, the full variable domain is DTGVSQNPRHKITKRGQNVTFRCDPISEHNRLYWYRQTLGQGPEFLTYFQNEAQLEKSRLLSDRFSAERPKGSFSTLEIQRTEQGDSAMYLCASSLVASGINHEQFFGPGTRLTVL.

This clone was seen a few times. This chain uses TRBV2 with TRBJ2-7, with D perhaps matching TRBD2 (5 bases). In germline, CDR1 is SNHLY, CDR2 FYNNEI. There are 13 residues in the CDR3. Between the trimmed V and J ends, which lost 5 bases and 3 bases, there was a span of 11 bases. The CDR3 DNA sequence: TGTGCCAGCAGTTTGACCCGGGACTACGAGCAGTACTTC. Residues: CASSLTRDYEQYF. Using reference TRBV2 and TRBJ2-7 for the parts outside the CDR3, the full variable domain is EPEVTQTPSHQVTQMGQEVILRCVPISNHLYFYWYRQILGQKVEFLVSFYNNEISEKSEIFDDQFSVERPDGSNFTLKIRSTKLEDSAMYFCASSLTRDYEQYFGPGTRLTVT.

CDR3 sequence: CASSLVDSPYNEQFF. The CDR3 nucleotides read TGTGCCAGCAGCTTAGTCGACAGCCCGTACAATGAGCAGTTCTTC. The chain uses TRBV11-2 and TRBJ2-1; D perhaps matches TRBD1 (5 bases). CDR1 is SGHAT and CDR2 is FQNNGV in the germline V gene. The V and J ends lost 1 base and 4 bases respectively, with 11 bases between them. CDR3 length: 15 amino acids.

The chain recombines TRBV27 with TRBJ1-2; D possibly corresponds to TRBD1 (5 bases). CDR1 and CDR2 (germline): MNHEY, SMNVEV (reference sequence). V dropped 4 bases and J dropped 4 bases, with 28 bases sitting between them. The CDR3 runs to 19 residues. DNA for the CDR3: TGTGCCAGCAGTTCACTCCCCCTGTCCCAGGGCGGTAAAGTCTATGGCTACACCTTC. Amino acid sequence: CASSSLPLSQGGKVYGYTF.

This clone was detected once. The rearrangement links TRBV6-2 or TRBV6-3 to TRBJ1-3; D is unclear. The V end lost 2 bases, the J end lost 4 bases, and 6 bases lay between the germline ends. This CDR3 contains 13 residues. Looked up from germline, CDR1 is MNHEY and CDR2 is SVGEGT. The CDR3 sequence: CASSYVSGNTIYF. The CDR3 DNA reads TGTGCCAGCAGTTACGTCTCGGGAAACACCATATATTTT.

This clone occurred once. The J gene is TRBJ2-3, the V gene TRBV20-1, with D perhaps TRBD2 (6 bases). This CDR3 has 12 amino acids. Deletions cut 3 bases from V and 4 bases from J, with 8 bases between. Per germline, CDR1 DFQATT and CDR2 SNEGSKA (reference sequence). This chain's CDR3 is CSASTSPDTQYF. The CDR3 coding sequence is TGCAGTGCTAGTACTAGCCCAGATACGCAGTATTTT.

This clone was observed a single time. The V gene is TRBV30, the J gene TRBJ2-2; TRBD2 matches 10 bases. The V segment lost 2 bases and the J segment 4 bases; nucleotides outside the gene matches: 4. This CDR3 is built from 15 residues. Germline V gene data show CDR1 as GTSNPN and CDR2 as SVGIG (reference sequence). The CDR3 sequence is CAWSQERGGTGELFF. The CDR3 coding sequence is TGTGCCTGGAGTCAGGAGCGGGGGGGCACCGGGGAGCTGTTTTTT.

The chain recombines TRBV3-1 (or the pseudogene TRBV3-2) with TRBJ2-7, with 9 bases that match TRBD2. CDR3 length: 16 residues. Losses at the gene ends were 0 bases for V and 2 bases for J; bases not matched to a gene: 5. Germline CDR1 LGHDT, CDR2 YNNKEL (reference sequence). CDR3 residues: CASSQDRSSGTYEQYF. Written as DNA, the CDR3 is TGTGCCAGCAGCCAAGATCGGTCTAGCGGGACCTACGAGCAGTACTTC.

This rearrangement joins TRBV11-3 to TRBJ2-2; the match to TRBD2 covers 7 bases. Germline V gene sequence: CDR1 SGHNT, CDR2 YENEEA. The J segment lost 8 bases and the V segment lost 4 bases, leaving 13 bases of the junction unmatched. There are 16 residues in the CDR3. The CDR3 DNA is TGTGCCAGCAGCTCCAGGATGGCGGGAGTAAAAGGGGAGCTGTTTTTT. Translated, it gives CASSSRMAGVKGELFF.

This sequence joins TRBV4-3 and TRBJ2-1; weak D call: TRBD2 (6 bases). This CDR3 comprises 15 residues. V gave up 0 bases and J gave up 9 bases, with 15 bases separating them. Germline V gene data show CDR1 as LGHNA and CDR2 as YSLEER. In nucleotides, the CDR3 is TGCGCCAGCAGCCAAGATAATAGGGCGGGGAGTGAGCAGTTCTTC. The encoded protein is CASSQDNRAGSEQFF.

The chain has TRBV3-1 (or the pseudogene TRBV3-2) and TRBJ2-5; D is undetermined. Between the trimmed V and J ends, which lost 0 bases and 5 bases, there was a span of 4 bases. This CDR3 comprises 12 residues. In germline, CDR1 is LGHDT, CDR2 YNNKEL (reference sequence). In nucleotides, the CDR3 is TGTGCCAGCAGCCAAGATCCGGAGACCCAGTACTTC. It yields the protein CASSQDPETQYF.

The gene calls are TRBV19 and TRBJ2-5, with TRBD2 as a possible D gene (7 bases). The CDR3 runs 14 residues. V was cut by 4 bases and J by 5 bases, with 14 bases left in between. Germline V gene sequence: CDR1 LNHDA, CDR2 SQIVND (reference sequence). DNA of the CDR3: TGTGCCAGTAGTACGCAGGGAGGGGGGGAGACCCAGTACTTC. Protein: CASSTQGGGETQYF.